The clone carrying this T cell receptor beta chain was counted many times. What it binds is unknown. V gave up 7 bases and J gave up 8 bases, with 13 bases separating them. CDR3 length: 13 amino acids. Germline V gene sequence: CDR1 SGHKS, CDR2 YYEKEE (reference sequence). These data come from a study of human T cells and chemical hapten exposure. Study-level background: Small pooled library volume differences chiefly drove per-sample TCR yield variation. Regarding the study as a whole: Among TCRs, those above 1 in 1000 frequency were unaffected by DPC sensitization.

Extraction yielded total RNA from whole blood (unfractionated). Individual cDNA molecules in this library carried unique molecular identifiers. Authors' methods: A per-sample median of roughly 96,000 TCRs was observed, with a range of roughly 20,000 to 690,600. TCRdb recomputed calls from the reads with MiXCR, one row per CDR3 protein. V and J calls and clone size were set by TCRdb, not the authors. The table records 95,000 to 150,000 distinct CDR3 sequences, over 7.5% of them present only once. This receptor was identified in a human donor in good health. Some clones in this sample may be carry-over from other donors' samples. Material for sequencing was whole blood. The chain is built from TRBV5-5 and TRBJ1-6; no clear D gene. The CDR3 loop reads CASRMRPDSPLHF. The CDR3 DNA reads as TGTGCCAGCCGAATGAGGCCCGATTCACCCCTCCACTTT.